Listed below are T cell receptor beta chains from one sample, sequenced in a study of CD4 T cells in relation to SARS-CoV-2 and coronaviruses. The table came from immunoSEQ multiplex PCR; TCRdb's copy has only in-frame clones and leaves some out. This table holds 35,000 to 45,000 clones, 65% to 80% found once. Their antigens are not known. What was sequenced was memory CD4+ T cells from PBMCs, cultured in vitro. The source is an adult with COVID-19. The CDR3 runs from the conserved cysteine through the conserved F or W. The D gene is left open where the match is weak. The size entry is marked missing in some rows and otherwise reads once, few, many or a size class.

V gene	clone size	D gene	J gene	CDR3 protein	CDR3 DNA
TRBV4-3	-	TRBD2	TRBJ2-1	CASSLRVSGDEQFF	TGCGCCAGCAGTCTCCGGGTTAGCGGGGATGAGCAGTTCTTC
TRBV5-1	-	-	TRBJ2-1	CASSLDRVLFF	TGCGCCAGCAGCTTGGACAGGGTTTTATTCTTC
TRBV28	-	-	TRBJ1-3	CASSLSGGGNTIYF	TGTGCCAGCAGTTTAAGTGGCGGCGGAAACACCATATATTTT
TRBV4-3	-	-	TRBJ2-3	CASSQEQVFDTQYF	TGCGCCAGCAGCCAAGAGCAGGTCTTCGATACGCAGTATTTT
TRBV4-1	-	TRBD1	TRBJ1-5	CASSQQGDQPQHF	TGCGCCAGCAGCCAACAGGGGGATCAGCCCCAGCATTTT
TRBV3-1/TRBV3-2	-	-	TRBJ2-1	CASSRNSGSYNEQFF	TGTGCCAGCAGCCGAAATAGCGGCTCCTACAATGAGCAGTTCTTC
TRBV28	few	-	TRBJ1-2	CAVSEVRQNYGYTF	TGTGCCGTCTCGGAGGTTCGACAGAACTATGGCTACACCTTC
TRBV9	-	TRBD2	TRBJ2-2	CASSLQPSGRTGELFF	TGTGCCAGCAGCCTACAGCCTAGCGGGAGAACCGGGGAGCTGTTTTTT
TRBV7-8	-	-	TRBJ2-1	CASSLVGGIIIPDEQFF	TGTGCCAGCAGCTTAGTAGGTGGGATCATCATACCGGATGAGCAGTTCTTC
TRBV7-9	-	-	TRBJ2-7	CASSSGTSDPGQYF	TGTGCCAGCAGCTCCGGGACATCCGATCCTGGGCAGTACTTC
TRBV2	-	-	TRBJ1-5	CASRQGRGSHNQPQHF	TGTGCCAGCAGACAGGGAAGAGGTTCACACAATCAGCCCCAGCATTTT
TRBV2	-	TRBD2	TRBJ2-1	CASSRALAGTNGEQFF	TGTGCCAGCAGTCGAGCACTAGCGGGGACAAATGGGGAGCAGTTCTTC
TRBV3-1/TRBV3-2	-	TRBD2	TRBJ2-7	CASSQVSGRYQEQYF	TGTGCCAGCAGCCAAGTTAGCGGGAGATATCAAGAGCAGTACTTC
TRBV4-3	-	-	TRBJ2-7	CASSQTNDISSYEQYF	TGCGCCAGCAGCCAGACTAATGACATAAGCTCCTACGAGCAGTACTTC
TRBV24-1	-	-	TRBJ2-7	CATSDVKGVGSYEQYF	TGTGCCACCAGTGATGTTAAGGGGGTAGGGTCCTACGAGCAGTACTTC
TRBV6-6	-	TRBD2	TRBJ2-4	CASSYSTSGRLNIQYF	TGTGCCAGCAGTTACTCGACTAGCGGGAGATTGAACATTCAGTACTTC
TRBV6-2/TRBV6-3	medium-sized	-	TRBJ2-2	CASSYSPEGSGELFF	TGTGCCAGCAGTTACTCCCCCGAGGGTAGCGGGGAGCTGTTTTTT
TRBV3-1/TRBV3-2	-	TRBD2	TRBJ2-3	CASSQLAGGPHTQYF	TGTGCCAGCAGCCAATTAGCGGGAGGGCCCCATACGCAGTATTTT
TRBV6-5	-	TRBD2	TRBJ2-1	CASRVAGVIEQFF	TGTGCCAGCAGGGTAGCGGGAGTAATTGAGCAGTTCTTC
TRBV2	-	TRBD1	TRBJ2-7	CASRRPGTGGSEQYF	TGTGCCAGCAGGAGACCCGGGACAGGGGGCAGCGAGCAGTACTTC
TRBV5-8	-	-	TRBJ1-5	CASSLLRNRDQPQHF	TGTGCCAGCAGCCTACTAAGGAACCGCGATCAGCCCCAGCATTTT
TRBV7-9	-	-	TRBJ2-3	CASSFGTPRTDTQYF	TGTGCCAGCAGCTTCGGGACTCCCCGCACAGATACGCAGTATTTT
TRBV7-2	-	TRBD2	TRBJ2-1	CASSLAGTSGRNEQFF	TGTGCCAGCAGCTTAGCAGGGACTAGCGGGAGGAATGAGCAGTTCTTC
TRBV28	-	-	TRBJ1-1	CAITEEGRNTEAFF	TGTGCCATCACCGAGGAGGGAAGGAACACTGAAGCTTTCTTT
TRBV5-6	-	TRBD2	TRBJ2-1	CASSLVSGSKNEQFF	TGTGCCAGCAGCTTGGTTAGCGGGAGTAAAAATGAGCAGTTCTTC
TRBV7-3	once	TRBD1	TRBJ1-2	CASSSPGQIYGYTF	TGTGCCAGCAGCTCGCCGGGACAGATCTATGGCTACACCTTC
TRBV30	-	-	TRBJ1-2	CAWTLDGNYGYTF	TGTGCCTGGACTCTGGACGGAAACTATGGCTACACCTTC
TRBV2	-	TRBD2	TRBJ2-1	CAGGLAAGNEQFF	TGTGCCGGAGGACTAGCGGCGGGGAATGAGCAGTTCTTC
TRBV2	-	-	TRBJ2-7	CASSSLAGGIYEQYF	TGTGCCAGCAGTAGCTTAGCCGGAGGGATATACGAGCAGTACTTC
TRBV2	-	-	TRBJ1-2	CASGESVRTAYGYTF	TGTGCCAGCGGGGAATCTGTTCGGACAGCTTATGGCTACACCTTC
TRBV4-1	-	-	TRBJ1-1	CASSQESQGTEAFF	TGCGCCAGCAGCCAAGAATCCCAGGGCACTGAAGCTTTCTTT
TRBV30	-	-	TRBJ2-2	CAWSRRDGELFF	TGTGCCTGGAGTAGGCGGGATGGGGAGCTGTTTTTT
TRBV7-2	-	-	TRBJ2-5	CASSPYRGEYQETQYF	TGTGCCAGCAGCCCCTATCGCGGGGAGTACCAAGAGACCCAGTACTTC
TRBV11-2	-	TRBD2	TRBJ2-2	CASGATSVDTGELFF	TGTGCCAGCGGAGCGACTAGCGTGGACACCGGGGAGCTGTTTTTT